This TCR beta chain was sequenced during a study of blood T cell repertoires in COVID-19. About the research overall: The study drew acute and convalescent COVID-19 samples from the United States, Italy and Spain.

Germline CDR1 and CDR2: GTSNPN and SVGIG (reference sequence). This CDR3 has 13 residues. With 2 bases clipped from V and 6 bases from J, the junction kept 5 bases outside the gene matches. A Seattle source enrolled patients during active infection and followed them longitudinally. The table came from immunoSEQ multiplex PCR; TCRdb's copy has only in-frame clones and leaves some out. The sample has roughly 150,000 clones, 85% to 95% seen once. This clone was observed once. The receptor was derived from a woman in her sixties with COVID-19, enrolled during active disease. The V call is TRBV30, the J call TRBJ1-2, with 8 bases lining up with TRBD1. Source material: peripheral blood. In DNA form, the CDR3 reads TGTGCCTGGAGTCACAGGGGGGGGAATGGCTACACCTTC. Translation: CAWSHRGGNGYTF.